The next 22 T cell receptor beta chains were all read from a single sample in a study of cytomegalovirus exposure and HLA in healthy donors. Amplification used 60 Vbeta primers and 13 Jbeta primers. Sequencing was performed with immunoSEQ multiplex PCR; in TCRdb, only in-frame clones are kept and a portion is missing. The sample records roughly 160,000 clones, roughly 80% being singletons. The sample comprised PBMCs. The receptors originated from a woman aged 45-60 years in good health and CMV-seronegative.

The table lists this clone with a few counts. The J gene is TRBJ1-3, the V gene TRBV7-2; D is undetermined. V was pared by 1 base and J by 0 bases, with 13 bases between. There are 17 residues in the CDR3. Per germline, CDR1 SGHTA and CDR2 FQGNSA. The CDR3 DNA follows: TGTGCCAGCAGCTTAGATGCTCTCAGATCCTCTGGAAACACCATATATTTT. It is translated as CASSLDALRSSGNTIYF. Full variable domain (missing parts from reference TRBV7-2 and TRBJ1-3): GAGVSQSPSNKVTEKGKDVELRCDPISGHTALYWYRQSLGQGLEFLIYFQGNSAPDKSGLPSDRFSAERTGGSVSTLTIQRTQQEDSAVYLCASSLDALRSSGNTIYFGEGSWLTVV.

The rearrangement links TRBV4-2 to TRBJ2-1, with TRBD2 matching 10 bases. Germline lookup yields CDR1 LGHNA and CDR2 YNFKEQ. This CDR3 is built from 24 residues. The junction had 30 bases not matched to a gene; V was cut back by 1 base and J by 6 bases. As DNA, the CDR3 is TGTGCCAGCAGCCAAGGCGGGGTCGATGGTATGCCGGGACTAGCGCTCCTAGAGAGCAATGAGCAGTTCTTC. It translates to CASSQGGVDGMPGLALLESNEQFF.

The chain combines TRBV7-2 with TRBJ2-3; TRBD2 matches at 11 bases. The V gene end was trimmed by 0 bases and the J gene end by 6 bases; junction bases not matched to a gene: 2. The CDR3 spans 15 residues. Germline assignment: CDR1 SGHTA and CDR2 FQGNSA. The CDR3 DNA is TGTGCCAGCAGCTTAGCGGCTAGCGGGGGGGATACGCAGTATTTT. Amino acids: CASSLAASGGDTQYF.

This chain links TRBV7-2 with TRBJ2-1; TRBD2 matches 8 bases. Germline V lookup: CDR1 SGHTA, CDR2 FQGNSA. This CDR3 is 13 amino acids long. The V and J ends lost 2 bases and 12 bases, in that order; junction bases with no gene match: 6. The CDR3 coding sequence is TGTGCCAGCAGCTTACAGCGGGAGCATAGGCAGTTCTTC. It specifies CASSLQREHRQFF.

V and J are TRBV19 and TRBJ1-1; D remains ambiguous. The germline CDR1 and CDR2 sequences are LNHDA and SQIVND (reference sequence). The CDR3 is made up of 13 amino acids. With 5 bases removed from V and 3 bases from J, the gap between germline ends came to 10 bases. The CDR3 here is CASSPRGDTEAFF. The CDR3 coding sequence is TGTGCCAGTAGTCCGCGGGGAGACACTGAAGCTTTCTTT.

This rearrangement joins TRBV29-1 to TRBJ2-5; 8 nucleotides align to TRBD1. CDR3 length equals 14 residues. With 7 bases clipped from V and 3 bases from J, the junction kept 10 bases outside the gene matches. Germline V CDR1 and CDR2: SQVTM, ANQGSEA. In DNA form, the CDR3 reads TGCAGCGCCATCCCCAGGGGGCGGGAAGAGACCCAGTACTTC. Its translation is CSAIPRGREETQYF. Looking up the rest from reference TRBV29-1 and TRBJ2-5 gives the full variable domain: SAVISQKPSRDICQRGTSLTIQCQVDSQVTMMFWYRQQPGQSLTLIATANQGSEATYESGFVIDKFPISRPNLTFSTLTVSNMSPEDSSIYLCSAIPRGREETQYFGPGTRLLVL.

The genes are TRBV7-9 and TRBJ1-1; the match to TRBD1 covers 9 bases. This CDR3 comprises 13 residues. Losses at the gene ends were 4 bases for V and 8 bases for J; bases not matched to a gene: 5. CDR1 is SEHNR, CDR2 FQNEAQ, per germline (reference sequence). The CDR3 region has the DNA TGTGCCAGCAGCTCGACACAGGGGGCGGAAGCTTTCTTT. This encodes CASSSTQGAEAFF.

The chain is built from TRBV2 and TRBJ1-5; weak D call: TRBD1 (6 bases). This CDR3 is built from 12 residues. Germline lookup yields CDR1 SNHLY and CDR2 FYNNEI. Trimming pared 5 bases from V and 7 bases from J, leaving 9 bases between. The CDR3 protein is CASSFGGQPQHF. CDR3 DNA sequence: TGTGCCAGCAGTTTTGGGGGCCAGCCCCAGCATTTT.

The gene calls are TRBV2 and TRBJ1-3; 10 positions match TRBD1. From germline, CDR1 is SNHLY and CDR2 FYNNEI. J lost 6 bases, V lost 5 bases, and 16 bases had no gene match. CDR3 length equals 18 residues. The CDR3: CASSFPNTGTGDLNTIYF. CDR3 bases: TGTGCCAGCAGTTTCCCAAACACCGGGACAGGGGATCTAAACACCATATATTTT.

This sequence joins TRBV5-5 and TRBJ1-5; possibly TRBD1 for D (5 bases). The germline CDR1 and CDR2 sequences are SGHKS and YYEKEE (reference sequence). Trimming removed 4 bases at V and 2 bases at J, with 7 bases between. CDR3 length equals 13 residues. For the CDR3, the DNA is TGTGCCAGCAGCCTGACAGGCAATCAGCCCCAGCATTTT. Encoded protein: CASSLTGNQPQHF.

This clone was recorded a few times. The chain couples TRBV28 to TRBJ2-1; no definite D call. Trimming removed 3 bases from V and 7 bases from J, with 13 bases in between. This CDR3 has 14 amino acids. Germline V gene lookup returns CDR1 MDHEN and CDR2 SYDVKM. The CDR3 DNA follows: TGTGCCAGCAGTTTCGTCGTCGGTGTAAATGAGCAGTTCTTC. Amino acids: CASSFVVGVNEQFF.

The CDR3 is CSARRHNTQYF. The CDR3 region has the DNA TGCAGTGCTAGAAGACATAATACGCAGTATTTT. The J gene is TRBJ2-3, the V gene TRBV20-1, with D unclear. CDR3 length equals 11 residues. Trimming left V 2 bases short and J 7 bases short, with 7 bases between. Germline V gives CDR1 DFQATT, CDR2 SNEGSKA (reference sequence).

The rearrangement uses TRBV5-6 and TRBJ1-2; tentatively, D is TRBD1 (5 bases). Trimming removed 4 bases at V and 3 bases at J, with 16 bases between. The CDR3 length is 15 residues. Germline V gives CDR1 SGHDT, CDR2 YYEEEE. Written as DNA, the CDR3 is TGTGCCAGCAGCCCAATAGATCGGGGGGACTATGGCTACACCTTC. It is translated as CASSPIDRGDYGYTF.

This chain links TRBV5-6 with TRBJ2-3, with TRBD2 as a possible D gene (7 bases). The germline gives CDR1 SGHDT, CDR2 YYEEEE. The V gene lost 8 bases and the J gene lost 6 bases, with 22 bases spanning the gap. CDR3 size: 15 residues. The chain's CDR3 is CARPTPEGGVDTQYF. For the CDR3, the DNA is TGTGCCAGACCTACTCCCGAGGGGGGGGTGGATACGCAGTATTTT.

The J gene is TRBJ2-3, the V gene TRBV4-3, with a weak D call TRBD1 (6 bases). The V gene's germline CDR1 is LGHNA and CDR2 YSLEER. The V and J ends lost 1 base and 2 bases respectively, with 13 bases between them. The CDR3 runs 16 residues. Here the CDR3 reads CASSQVGQGNTDTQYF. The CDR3 DNA follows: TGCGCCAGCAGCCAAGTCGGGCAGGGGAACACAGATACGCAGTATTTT.

The rearrangement links TRBV6-1 to TRBJ1-2; the match to TRBD1 covers 7 bases. CDR3 length equals 15 residues. In germline, CDR1 is MNHNS, CDR2 SASEGT. V lost 5 bases and J lost 1; bases outside the gene matches: 7. CDR3 coding DNA: TGTGCCAGCAGTCCCGGGGACAGAATTAACTATGGCTACACCTTC. It yields the protein CASSPGDRINYGYTF.

The chain couples TRBV2 to TRBJ2-5; D possibly corresponds to TRBD2 (7 bases). Germline CDR1 and CDR2: SNHLY and FYNNEI. Trimming removed 4 bases at V and 5 bases at J, with 14 bases between. The CDR3 consists of 14 residues. In DNA, the CDR3 is TGTGCCAGCAGTGGGGCGGGGGCACATGAGACCCAGTACTTC. Residues: CASSGAGAHETQYF. Variable domain in full (rest from reference TRBV2 and TRBJ2-5): EPEVTQTPSHQVTQMGQEVILRCVPISNHLYFYWYRQILGQKVEFLVSFYNNEISEKSEIFDDQFSVERPDGSNFTLKIRSTKLEDSAMYFCASSGAGAHETQYFGPGTRLLVL.

The V call is TRBV4-1, the J call TRBJ2-7, with D unresolved. The CDR3 consists of 15 residues. With 0 bases removed from V and 0 bases from J, the gap between germline ends came to 9 bases. The germline V gene encodes CDR1 MGHRA and CDR2 YSYEKL. Written as DNA, the CDR3 is TGCGCCAGCAGCCAAGATAGTCCGAGCTCCTACGAGCAGTACTTC. Amino acid sequence: CASSQDSPSSYEQYF.

The V and J genes are TRBV15 and TRBJ1-1; 7 bases line up with TRBD1. V lost 3 bases and J lost 0; bases outside the gene matches: 1. CDR1 LNHNV and CDR2 YYDKDF come from the germline V gene (reference sequence). The CDR3 sequence is 14 residues long. CDR3 DNA sequence: TGTGCCACCAGCAGGGGACAGCTGAACACTGAAGCTTTCTTT. Its translation is CATSRGQLNTEAFF. Supplemented by reference TRBV15 and TRBJ1-1, the full variable domain reads DAMVIQNPRYQVTQFGKPVTLSCSQTLNHNVMYWYQQKSSQAPKLLFHYYDKDFNNEADTPDNFQSRRPNTSFCFLDIRSPGLGDTAMYLCATSRGQLNTEAFFGQGTRLTVV.

The chain links TRBV5-1 to TRBJ1-1, with unresolved D. CDR1 and CDR2 (germline): SGHRS, YFSETQ. The CDR3 is made up of 15 amino acids. Trimming left V 4 bases short and J 1 base short, with 14 bases between. CDR3 coding DNA: TGCGCCAGCAGCGCCTCAAATTACAGGAACACTGAAGCTTTCTTT. This gives the protein CASSASNYRNTEAFF.

The chain recombines TRBV19 with TRBJ2-3; 14 nucleotides match TRBD2. There are 16 residues in the CDR3. The J segment lost 5 bases and the V segment lost 2 bases, leaving 3 bases of the junction unmatched. The V gene's germline CDR1 is LNHDA and CDR2 SQIVND (reference sequence). The CDR3 nucleotides read TGTGCCAGTAGTATATGGACTAGCGGGGGGCAAGATACGCAGTATTTT. It yields the protein CASSIWTSGGQDTQYF.

The rearrangement uses TRBV15 and TRBJ2-1; D is possibly TRBD2 (5 bases). The CDR3 covers 13 residues. The V gene's germline CDR1 is LNHNV and CDR2 YYDKDF (reference sequence). The V gene lost 0 bases and the J gene lost 9 bases, with 9 bases spanning the gap. Here the CDR3 reads CATSRDREGEQFF. The CDR3 DNA reads TGTGCCACCAGCAGAGATCGGGAAGGTGAGCAGTTCTTC.